Listed below are T cell receptor beta chains from one sample, sequenced in a study of shared clonotypes between healthy human individuals. Data came from immunoSEQ multiplex PCR; TCRdb stores just in-frame clones and leaves some out. The table includes over 750,000 clones, approximately 96% detected once. Specimen: naive CD8+ T cells sorted from blood. The source is a man aged 30 to 45 in good health. Each CDR3 is given with its conserved first and last residue. A D gene is named only where the DNA matches it firmly. Not every row has a clone size; where given, it reads once, few, many or a size class.

V gene,J gene,clone size,D gene,CDR3 DNA,CDR3 protein
TRBV6-5,TRBJ2-7,NA,TRBD2,TGTGCCAGCAGTTACTCGAGACTAGCGGGCAACTACGAGCAGTACTTC,CASSYSRLAGNYEQYF
TRBV27,TRBJ2-7,NA,NA,TGTGCCAGCAGTTTGACGGGATTCCCCAACGAGCAGTACTTC,CASSLTGFPNEQYF
TRBV28,TRBJ2-7,NA,NA,TGTGCCAGCAGTTCTGGGGACTCCCTACGTGGTAGGTACTTC,CASSSGDSLRGRYF
TRBV29-1,TRBJ2-2,NA,NA,TGCAGCGTTGAAGATAGCTTAAGGGACACCGGGGAGCTGTTTTTT,CSVEDSLRDTGELFF
TRBV7-6,TRBJ2-2,NA,TRBD2,TGTGCAGCAGCTCCGGGACTAGCGGGAGCCGGGGAGCTGTTTTTT,CAAAPGLAGAGELFF
TRBV5-6,TRBJ2-3,NA,NA,TGTGCCAGCAGCTACGCACAGGGAACAGATACGCAGTATTTT,CASSYAQGTDTQYF
TRBV29-1,TRBJ2-1,NA,TRBD2,TGCAGCGTCGGCTTACTCATGACTAGCGGGAGGGACGGGAAATACAATGAGCAGTTCTTC,CSVGLLMTSGRDGKYNEQFF
TRBV28,TRBJ2-1,NA,NA,TGTGCCAGCAGTCACCCTCCTAGAGCGGAGAAGGACTACAATGAGCAGTTCTTC,CASSHPPRAEKDYNEQFF
TRBV5-1,TRBJ2-7,once,TRBD2,TGCGCCAGCAGCTTGCCATCTAGCGGGACTACCTACGAGCAGTACTTC,CASSLPSSGTTYEQYF
TRBV27,TRBJ1-1,NA,NA,TGTGCCAGCAGTTTAGGCGGGATCACTGAAGCTTTCTTT,CASSLGGITEAFF
TRBV10-3,TRBJ2-7,NA,TRBD1,TGTGCCATCAGAGGGACAGGGCAGAACGAGCAGTACTTC,CAIRGTGQNEQYF
TRBV4-1,TRBJ1-5,NA,TRBD1,TGCGCCAGCAGCCCGATCGCCCCCACAGGGGGCCGTAGGGTGGATCAGCCCCAGCATTTT,CASSPIAPTGGRRVDQPQHF
TRBV27,TRBJ2-6,NA,NA,TGTGCCAGCAGCTGGATTGGCTCTGGGGCCAACGTCCTGACTTTC,CASSWIGSGANVLTF
TRBV11-2,TRBJ1-4,NA,NA,TGTGCCAGCAGCTTAGGAACCGAACTGTTTTTT,CASSLGTELFF
TRBV7-9,TRBJ2-7,NA,NA,TGTGCCAGCAGCTTAGCTCTAGACCCTACGAAGCAGTACTTC,CASSLALDPTKQYF
TRBV13,TRBJ2-3,NA,TRBD1,TGTGCCAGCAGCTCCGACAGGGGTGTCACAGATACGCAGTATTTT,CASSSDRGVTDTQYF
TRBV7-9,TRBJ1-3,NA,NA,TGTGCCAGCAGCCCCGGGCCGAACACCATATATTTT,CASSPGPNTIYF
TRBV15,TRBJ1-4,NA,TRBD1,TGTGCCACAGCGGACAGGGGAGCTGAAAAACTGTTTTTT,CATADRGAEKLFF
TRBV27,TRBJ1-5,NA,NA,TGTGCCAGCAGTCCAAGGGACAGCAATCAGCCCCAGCATTTT,CASSPRDSNQPQHF
TRBV5-4,TRBJ2-7,NA,TRBD1,TGTGCCAGCAGCCCCGGGACAGGGCCTATCGACGAGCAGTACTTC,CASSPGTGPIDEQYF
TRBV7-9,TRBJ2-2,once,NA,TGTGCCAGCAGCCGCGGGGACACCGGGGAGCTGTTTTTT,CASSRGDTGELFF
TRBV13,TRBJ1-1,NA,NA,TGTGCCAGCAGCTTAGGCGAAGACGGGGAACTCCCCGGGACTGAAGCTTTCTTT,CASSLGEDGELPGTEAFF
TRBV27,TRBJ2-2,NA,NA,TGTGCCAGCAGACCCGTACCCGGGGAGCTGTTTTTT,CASRPVPGELFF
TRBV27,TRBJ1-1,NA,TRBD1,TGTGCCAGCAGTTCAGGGGGCCGGACTGAAGCTTTCTTT,CASSSGGRTEAFF
TRBV7-9,TRBJ2-1,NA,NA,TGTGCCAGCAGTTCGTGGTTATCCTACAATGAGCAGTTCTTC,CASSSWLSYNEQFF
TRBV7-9,TRBJ2-7,NA,TRBD1,TGTGCCAGCAGTTCCGACAGGGCCGACGAGCAGTACTTC,CASSSDRADEQYF